The 16 T cell receptor beta chains presented below share a single source sample, sequenced in a study of shared clonotypes between healthy human individuals. TCRdb keeps only in-frame clones here, not all; method: immunoSEQ multiplex PCR. The sample consists of millions of clones, about 95% of them appearing once. The specimen sequenced was naive CD4+ T cells sorted from blood. The subset was: CD45RA+ positively selected. These receptors were taken from a young man in good health.

The chain employs TRBV10-3 and TRBJ1-4; the match to TRBD1 covers 10 bases. This CDR3 spans 13 amino acids. Germline V lookup: CDR1 ENHRY, CDR2 SYGVKD. Trimming took 11 bases from V and 6 from J; bases not matched to a gene: 6. The CDR3 reads CAVGTGVYEKLFF. The CDR3 nucleotides read TGTGCCGTCGGGACAGGGGTATATGAAAAACTGTTTTTT.

V and J are TRBV4-2 and TRBJ2-5, with D perhaps being TRBD1 or TRBD2 (6 bases each). This CDR3 is 15 amino acids long. Trimming removed 1 base at V and 0 bases at J, with 9 bases between. Germline V gene sequence: CDR1 LGHNA, CDR2 YNFKEQ. This CDR3 reads CASSQGGGNQETQYF. CDR3 coding DNA: TGTGCCAGCAGCCAAGGAGGGGGGAACCAAGAGACCCAGTACTTC.

The chain joins TRBV2 to TRBJ2-7; tentative D call: TRBD1 (6 bases). The V gene's germline CDR1 is SNHLY and CDR2 FYNNEI. The CDR3 totals 12 residues. V was cut by 5 bases and J by 6 bases, with 11 bases left in between. The CDR3 coding sequence is TGTGCCAGCAGTTTACAGGGCTCCGAGCAGTACTTC. Translating it yields CASSLQGSEQYF.

This clone showed up just once. V usage is TRBV2 and J usage is TRBJ1-1, with D perhaps matching TRBD1 (6 bases). The V gene's germline CDR1 is SNHLY and CDR2 FYNNEI. The CDR3 sequence is 14 residues long. Trimming shortened V by 8 bases and J by 5 bases, and 18 bases separated the two germline ends. In DNA, the CDR3 is TGTGCCAGCGGACAGCACCCGGCGGGTACTGAAGCTTTCTTT. This translates into CASGQHPAGTEAFF.

The chain carries TRBV11-3 and TRBJ2-7; D perhaps matches TRBD1 (6 bases). V lost 2 bases, J lost 0 bases, and 8 bases lay in between. Germline V lookup: CDR1 SGHNT, CDR2 YENEEA. The CDR3 extends over 14 amino acids. CDR3 residues: CASSLQGSSYEQYF. The CDR3 bases are TGTGCCAGCAGCTTACAGGGGTCCTCCTACGAGCAGTACTTC.

This sequence joins TRBV7-3 and TRBJ2-3; the match to TRBD2 covers 8 bases. Germline loops: CDR1 SGHTA, CDR2 FQGTGA. J was trimmed by 0 bases and V by 2 bases; bases with no gene match: 4. The CDR3 length is 16 residues. The DNA of the CDR3 is TGTGCCAGCAGCTTAGCGGGGGGTACTAGCACAGATACGCAGTATTTT. Its translation is CASSLAGGTSTDTQYF. The complete variable domain, with remaining parts taken from reference TRBV7-3 and TRBJ2-3, reads GAGVSQTPSNKVTEKGKYVELRCDPISGHTALYWYRQSLGQGPEFLIYFQGTGAADDSGLPNDRFFAVRPEGSVSTLKIQRTERGDSAVYLCASSLAGGTSTDTQYFGPGTRLTVL.

Details on this clone: This CDR3 is also generated by other DNA sequences in the sample. This chain uses TRBV18 with TRBJ1-1; TRBD1 matches at 8 bases. Germline V lookup: CDR1 KGHSH, CDR2 LQKENI. CDR3 length: 14 amino acids. Germline trimming cut 3 bases from V and 3 bases from J; bases unmatched to any gene: 3. The CDR3 loop reads CASSPDRVDTEAFF. CDR3 nucleotide sequence: TGTGCCAGCTCACCGGACAGGGTGGACACTGAAGCTTTCTTT.

The chain recombines TRBV19 with TRBJ2-1; the D call may be TRBD1 or TRBD2 (5 bases each). V was shortened by 5 bases and J by 5 bases, with 13 bases between the two germline ends. In germline, CDR1 is LNHDA, CDR2 SQIVND (reference sequence). This CDR3 contains 14 residues. CDR3 amino acids: CASSVTRDDNEQFF. The CDR3 bases are TGTGCCAGTAGTGTCACTAGGGACGACAATGAGCAGTTCTTC.

The chain carries TRBV7-9 and TRBJ1-5, with unresolved D. Germline V gives CDR1 SEHNR, CDR2 FQNEAQ (reference sequence). The V end was cut by 1 base, the J end by 0 bases, with 4 bases between. The CDR3 runs 14 residues. Here the CDR3 reads CASSLDLSNQPQHF. CDR3 coding DNA: TGTGCCAGCAGCTTAGATCTTAGCAATCAGCCCCAGCATTTT.

A single count supports this clone. The rearrangement joins TRBV6-5 to TRBJ2-3, with D possibly matching TRBD2 (5 bases). V was pared by 7 bases and J by 0 bases, with 8 bases between. The CDR3 has 13 amino acids. The V gene's germline CDR1 is MNHEY and CDR2 SVGAGI. The CDR3 coding sequence is TGTGCCAGCACAGCGGTTAGCACAGATACGCAGTATTTT. Translated, it gives CASTAVSTDTQYF.

The rearrangement links TRBV6-1 to TRBJ2-3; 11 positions match TRBD2. The CDR3 length is 16 residues. CDR1 and CDR2 (germline): MNHNS, SASEGT. Trimming at V came to 3 bases and at J to 4 bases, leaving 6 bases not matched to a gene. The CDR3 spells CASSDRASGRPDTQYF. The CDR3 nucleotides are TGTGCCAGCAGTGACCGGGCTAGCGGGAGGCCAGATACGCAGTATTTT.

This clone was recorded once. The V and J genes are TRBV5-1 and TRBJ1-1, with TRBD1 identical over 9 bases. Trimming at V came to 4 bases and at J to 10 bases, leaving 5 bases not matched to a gene. The CDR3 totals 12 residues. Germline V gives CDR1 SGHRS, CDR2 YFSETQ. CDR3 residues: CASSMTGGIAFF. CDR3 DNA: TGCGCCAGCAGCATGACAGGGGGTATAGCTTTCTTT.

The rearrangement joins TRBV5-4 to TRBJ2-7; maybe TRBD1 (6 bases). The CDR3 extends over 15 amino acids. With 0 bases removed from V and 2 bases from J, the gap between germline ends came to 12 bases. Germline-derived CDR1 and CDR2 are SGHNT and YYREEE (reference sequence). The CDR3 nucleotides are TGTGCCAGCAGCTTGGGGCAGGGGCGCCCCTACGAGCAGTACTTC. This translates into CASSLGQGRPYEQYF. Combining the CDR3 with reference TRBV5-4 and TRBJ2-7 gives the whole variable domain ETGVTQSPTHLIKTRGQQVTLRCSSQSGHNTVSWYQQALGQGPQFIFQYYREEENGRGNFPPRFSGLQFPNYSSELNVNALELDDSALYLCASSLGQGRPYEQYFGPGTRLTVT.

The chain employs TRBV10-3 and TRBJ2-5; D remains unclear. V lost 0 bases, J lost 5 bases, and 19 bases lay in between. Germline V gene lookup returns CDR1 ENHRY and CDR2 SYGVKD. The CDR3 sequence is 17 residues long. The CDR3 sequence: CAISESSQNPRWETQYF. Written as DNA, the CDR3 is TGTGCCATCAGTGAGTCCTCCCAAAATCCAAGATGGGAGACCCAGTACTTC.

J is TRBJ2-5 and V is TRBV11-2; TRBD2 is a possible D gene (6 bases). Germline V gene lookup returns CDR1 SGHAT and CDR2 FQNNGV. The CDR3 runs to 14 residues. The V and J ends lost 6 bases and 1 base respectively, with 12 bases between them. The CDR3 sequence: CASSKAGLQETQYF. In nucleotides, the CDR3 is TGTGCCAGCAGTAAAGCGGGCCTCCAAGAGACCCAGTACTTC.

This chain connects TRBV6-1 to TRBJ2-5; D gene ambiguous. Germline loops: CDR1 MNHNS, CDR2 SASEGT. This CDR3 comprises 14 residues. The V end lost 0 bases, the J end lost 1 base, and 6 bases lay between the germline ends. The CDR3 sequence is CASSEAWIQETQYF. DNA for the CDR3: TGTGCCAGCAGTGAAGCGTGGATCCAAGAGACCCAGTACTTC.